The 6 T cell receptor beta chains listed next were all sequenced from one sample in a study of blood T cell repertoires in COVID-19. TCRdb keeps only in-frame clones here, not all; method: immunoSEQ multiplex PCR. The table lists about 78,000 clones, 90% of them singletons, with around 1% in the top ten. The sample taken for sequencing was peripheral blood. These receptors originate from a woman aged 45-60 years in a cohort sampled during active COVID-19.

The CDR3 DNA sequence: TGTGCCAGTAGTTCGGGACTACGGATTTCCAATGAGCAGTTCTTC. Amino acid sequence: CASSSGLRISNEQFF. This chain links TRBV19 with TRBJ2-1; 7 nucleotides line up with TRBD2. This CDR3 has 15 amino acids. CDR1 is LNHDA, CDR2 SQIVND, per germline (reference sequence). With V trimmed by 5 bases and J by 6 bases, 10 bases remained unmatched.

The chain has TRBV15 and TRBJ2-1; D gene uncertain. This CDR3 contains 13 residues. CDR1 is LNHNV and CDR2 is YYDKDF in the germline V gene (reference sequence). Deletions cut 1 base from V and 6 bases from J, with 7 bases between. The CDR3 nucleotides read TGTGCCACCAGCAGAGTGAGTTTCAATGAGCAGTTCTTC. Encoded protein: CATSRVSFNEQFF.

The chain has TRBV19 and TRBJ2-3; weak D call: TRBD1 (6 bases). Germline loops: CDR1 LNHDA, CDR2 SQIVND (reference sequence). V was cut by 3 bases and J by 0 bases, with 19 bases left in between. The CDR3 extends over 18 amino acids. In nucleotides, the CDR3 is TGTGCCAGTAGTATCCCACAGGGTCTATTAGGTAGCACAGATACGCAGTATTTT. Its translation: CASSIPQGLLGSTDTQYF.

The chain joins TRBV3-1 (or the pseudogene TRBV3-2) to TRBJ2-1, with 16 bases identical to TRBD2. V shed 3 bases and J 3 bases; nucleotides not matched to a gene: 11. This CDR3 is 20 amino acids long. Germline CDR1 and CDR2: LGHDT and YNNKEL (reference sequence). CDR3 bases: TGTGCCAGCAGCCATGCTAAGCCGGGACTAGCGGGAGGGTTCTACAATGAGCAGTTCTTC. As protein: CASSHAKPGLAGGFYNEQFF.

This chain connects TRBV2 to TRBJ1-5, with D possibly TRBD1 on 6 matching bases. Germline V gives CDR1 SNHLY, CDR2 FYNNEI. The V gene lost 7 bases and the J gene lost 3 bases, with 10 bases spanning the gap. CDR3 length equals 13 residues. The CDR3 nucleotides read TGTGCCAGCAAAGGACAGCTCAATCAGCCCCAGCATTTT. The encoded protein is CASKGQLNQPQHF.

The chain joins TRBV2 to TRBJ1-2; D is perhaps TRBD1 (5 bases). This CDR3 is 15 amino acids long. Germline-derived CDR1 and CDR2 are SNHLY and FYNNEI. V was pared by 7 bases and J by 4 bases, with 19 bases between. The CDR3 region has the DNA TGTGCCAGCACCGGGGGGGGAGTAGAGGCCTATGGCTACACCTTC. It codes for CASTGGGVEAYGYTF.